Here is one T cell receptor (beta chain) with its context. Its antigen is not identified. This entry is derived from a study of shared clonotypes between healthy human individuals. Findings and caveats of the study: For sorted subsets, rarefaction showed incomplete sequencing despite large depth.

The authors distributed each subset's genomic DNA evenly over several immunoSEQ plates. When replicate PCRs were run on sorted subsets, they used approximately 210 ng DNA, 28,000 or so T cell genomes. In the original processing: Without quality scores, immunoSEQ junctional reads could not be filtered like full-length reads. TCRdb's table, derived via immunoSEQ multiplex PCR, lists solely in-frame clones and lacks some. Clonal size and the V and J genes are those of that table, whereas D and trimming came from the DNA. Of roughly 2.2 million clones in the sample, around 92% were seen once. The sample comprised naive CD4+ T cells from PBMCs. Stated subset: CD45RA+ positively selected. The sequence was collected from a man aged 18 to 30 in good health. Some clones in this sample may be carry-over from other donors' samples.

The CDR3 DNA is TGTGCCAGCAGTTTAAAAGGGGGACTAGCGGGGTTCCAAGAGACCCAGTACTTC. It translates to CASSLKGGLAGFQETQYF. The chain uses TRBV28 and TRBJ2-5, with 13 bases fitting TRBD2. The V segment lost 2 bases and the J segment 1 base; nucleotides outside the gene matches: 7. This CDR3 has 18 amino acids. Germline values: CDR1 MDHEN, CDR2 SYDVKM.